This passage covers 21 T cell receptor beta chains from one sample sequenced in a study of patients and donors after allogeneic stem cell transplantation. MiXCR, run by TCRdb on the RT-PCR reads, gives a single entry per CDR3 protein. This table has 400,000 to 500,000 distinct CDR3 sequences, 16% appearing once. Sequenced material: blood, either unsorted or a sorted T cell fraction (not recorded which). The receptor source for this set is a human donor who was either an allogeneic HSCT recipient or a stem cell or donor lymphocyte infusion donor (not recorded which). It is not recorded whose cells these are; they may come from a transplant donor.

The sample holds a few counts of this clonotype. This rearrangement joins TRBV4-1 to TRBJ1-5; D ambiguous. The ends were cut back, 4 bases at V and 0 bases at J, with 10 bases in the middle. Per germline, CDR1 MGHRA and CDR2 YSYEKL. The CDR3 extends over 15 amino acids. The CDR3 DNA follows: TGCGCCAGCAGCCGAGACGCTTATAGCAATCAGCCCCAGCATTTT. This translates into CASSRDAYSNQPQHF.

This clonotype was counted ten times or more. This chain uses TRBV29-1 with TRBJ1-1; D uncertain. Trimming took off 4 bases at V and 3 bases at J, with 6 bases between the two ends. CDR1 is SQVTM and CDR2 is ANQGSEA in the germline V gene. The CDR3 sequence is 11 residues long. The CDR3 DNA is TGCAGCGTTGGAGGGTACACTGAAGCTTTCTTT. Protein product: CSVGGYTEAFF.

This clonotype was counted ten times or more. The chain recombines TRBV5-1 with TRBJ2-4; possible D gene TRBD1, 6 bases. Trimming left V 2 bases short and J 5 bases short, with 11 bases between. This CDR3 contains 14 residues. Germline assignment: CDR1 SGHRS and CDR2 YFSETQ. CDR3 sequence reads: CASSLGRGENIQYF. The CDR3 bases are TGCGCCAGCAGCTTAGGCAGGGGCGAAAACATTCAGTACTTC.

The chain employs TRBV12-3 or TRBV12-4 and TRBJ2-3; possible D gene TRBD2, 5 bases. Trimming removed 2 bases at V and 0 bases at J, with 9 bases between. CDR3 length: 15 amino acids. CDR3 in amino acids: CASSLRGVSTDTQYF. The CDR3 DNA follows: TGTGCCAGCAGTTTACGGGGAGTAAGCACAGATACGCAGTATTTT.

The J gene is TRBJ2-7, the V gene TRBV7-2; TRBD2 matches 11 bases. The germline V gene has CDR1 SGHTA and CDR2 FQGNSA. This CDR3 contains 17 residues. The J segment lost 4 bases and the V segment lost 4 bases, leaving 12 bases of the junction unmatched. The CDR3 coding sequence is TGTGCCAGCAGCTCTCCCTTAACTAGCGGGGGCCCATACGAGCAGTACTTC. The encoded protein is CASSSPLTSGGPYEQYF.

The chain employs TRBV2 and TRBJ1-2; the D gene is possibly TRBD1 (6 bases). The CDR3 spans 13 residues. CDR1 is SNHLY, CDR2 FYNNEI, per germline. Trimming took 3 bases from V and 4 from J, leaving 9 bases between them. CDR3 in amino acids: CASSEGAGYGYTF. DNA of the CDR3: TGTGCCAGCAGTGAGGGGGCAGGCTATGGCTACACCTTC.

This clonotype was recorded a few times. The chain is built from TRBV2 and TRBJ2-1; TRBD2 matches 7 bases. The ends lost 5 bases at V and 13 bases at J; junction bases unmatched: 8. Germline CDR1 and CDR2: SNHLY and FYNNEI. This CDR3 is built from 12 residues. CDR3 sequence: CASSNQAGRQFF. CDR3 DNA: TGTGCCAGCAGTAATCAAGCGGGAAGACAGTTCTTC.

This clonotype came up a few times. This chain connects TRBV7-9 to TRBJ1-1, with TRBD1 matching over 9 bases. Per germline, CDR1 SEHNR and CDR2 FQNEAQ (reference sequence). V was clipped by 4 bases and J by 6 bases; unmatched bases: 6. The CDR3 has 14 amino acids. The DNA of the CDR3 is TGTGCCAGCAGCTCCTCGGGACAGGGCCCTGAAGCTTTCTTT. This translates into CASSSSGQGPEAFF.

This clonotype appeared many times. The V and J genes are TRBV12-3 or TRBV12-4 and TRBJ2-1, with D unclear. The CDR3 has 14 amino acids. Trimming left V 5 bases short and J 7 bases short, with 15 bases between. CDR3 residues: CASSPPDVGNEQFF. In nucleotides, the CDR3 is TGTGCCAGCAGTCCTCCGGACGTGGGGAATGAGCAGTTCTTC.

The V call is TRBV19, the J call TRBJ2-5, with 7 bases aligning to TRBD2. J lost 5 bases, V lost 5 bases, and 8 bases had no gene match. Germline V lookup: CDR1 LNHDA, CDR2 SQIVND (reference sequence). CDR3 length: 14 residues. The CDR3 DNA is TGTGCCAGTAGTTCAGCGGGATTGGGGGAGACCCAGTACTTC. It translates to CASSSAGLGETQYF.

The chain has TRBV2 and TRBJ2-2, with 8 nucleotides matching TRBD2. Germline values: CDR1 SNHLY, CDR2 FYNNEI. J lost 4 bases, V lost 4 bases, and 8 bases had no gene match. This CDR3 is 16 amino acids long. The CDR3 DNA follows: TGTGCCAGCAGTGCAGAAGCGGGAGTGGGCACCGGGGAGCTGTTTTTT. Encoded protein: CASSAEAGVGTGELFF.

This chain uses TRBV11-2 with TRBJ2-7; possible D gene TRBD2, 6 bases. The CDR3 loop spans 15 amino acids. The germline CDR1 and CDR2 sequences are SGHAT and FQNNGV. V gave up 1 base and J gave up 3 bases, with 13 bases separating them. The CDR3 reads CASSLGGRRRYEQYF. The CDR3 DNA reads as TGTGCCAGCAGCTTAGGGGGGAGGCGACGCTACGAGCAGTACTTC.

This sequence joins TRBV7-8 and TRBJ2-7; D gene uncertain. CDR1 and CDR2 (germline): SGHVS, FQNEAQ. The V end lost 1 base, the J end lost 2 bases, and 6 bases lay between the germline ends. The CDR3 spans 13 residues. In DNA form, the CDR3 reads TGTGCCAGCAGCTTAGTGGCAGCCTACGAGCAGTACTTC. Protein: CASSLVAAYEQYF.

This clonotype was seen only a few times. The chain has TRBV10-2 and TRBJ2-1; 8 positions match TRBD2. The CDR3 is 17 amino acids. The V gene's germline CDR1 is WSHSY and CDR2 SAAADI. Germline trimming cut 8 bases from V and 3 bases from J; bases unmatched to any gene: 15. The CDR3 sequence: CASVGLTSEGGYNEQFF. DNA of the CDR3: TGCGCCAGCGTGGGGCTGACTAGCGAAGGGGGCTACAATGAGCAGTTCTTC.

The chain carries TRBV5-1 and TRBJ1-5; no clear D gene. In germline, CDR1 is SGHRS, CDR2 YFSETQ. The CDR3 sequence is 16 residues long. V lost 1 base, J lost 3 bases, and 14 bases lay in between. The CDR3 region has the DNA TGCGCCAGCAGCTTGCAAACGGGGTGGGACAATCAGCCCCAGCATTTT. Its translation is CASSLQTGWDNQPQHF.

Here the CDR3 DNA reads TGTGCCAGCAGTGACCCCACACCCGGTAGGGCCTACAATGAGCAGTTCTTC. Protein product: CASSDPTPGRAYNEQFF. This sequence joins TRBV25-1 and TRBJ2-1; D not certain. Looked up from germline, CDR1 is MGHDK and CDR2 is SYGVNS. The CDR3 covers 17 residues. The V end lost 3 bases, the J end lost 2 bases, and 17 bases lay between the germline ends.

This clonotype appeared a few times. The rearrangement joins TRBV12-3 or TRBV12-4 to TRBJ1-2, with 7 bases matching TRBD1. The CDR3 has 13 amino acids. V lost 8 bases, J lost 8 bases, and 11 bases stayed unmatched. The CDR3 is CASGTDRSGGYTF. CDR3 in DNA: TGTGCCAGCGGGACAGACCGTTCAGGAGGCTACACCTTC.

This clonotype has more than one count but fewer than ten. V gene TRBV5-1 combines with J gene TRBJ2-1; 16 bases align to TRBD2. This CDR3 comprises 17 residues. V lost 5 bases, J lost 6 bases, and 8 bases stayed unmatched. Germline-derived CDR1 and CDR2 are SGHRS and YFSETQ. CDR3 nucleotide sequence: TGCGCCAGCAGTACCGGGACTAGCGGGAGGGCCGGCAATGAGCAGTTCTTC. It yields the protein CASSTGTSGRAGNEQFF.

This clonotype was counted between two and nine times. The chain has TRBV6-5 and TRBJ2-7, with a tentative D call TRBD1 (5 bases). Germline CDR1 reads MNHEY; CDR2 reads SVGAGI. The CDR3 is 14 residues long. V lost 3 bases to trimming and J lost 6 bases, with 15 bases between them. CDR3 in amino acids: CASSYGAHLGEQYF. The CDR3 region has the DNA TGTGCCAGCAGTTATGGGGCCCACTTGGGCGAGCAGTACTTC.

This clonotype was detected only a few times. CDR3 DNA: TGCAGCGTTGGCTCGGGGGAGACCCAGTACTTC. Its protein product is CSVGSGETQYF. The rearrangement links TRBV29-1 to TRBJ2-5; D may be TRBD2 (5 bases). The V and J ends lost 4 bases and 5 bases respectively, with 8 bases between them. CDR3 size: 11 residues. CDR1 SQVTM and CDR2 ANQGSEA come from the germline V gene.

The CDR3 DNA reads as TGCGCCAGCAGCCAAGGTCGGCTAGCGGGGGGGCATGAGCAGTTCTTC. The encoded protein is CASSQGRLAGGHEQFF. V gene TRBV4-3 combines with J gene TRBJ2-1, with 12 bases lining up with TRBD2. Germline V gene sequence: CDR1 LGHNA, CDR2 YSLEER. This CDR3 region has 16 residues. Trimming at V came to 1 base and at J to 8 bases, leaving 6 bases not matched to a gene.